Listed here are 20 T cell receptor beta chains from one sample, sequenced in a study of blood T cell repertoires in COVID-19. TCRdb's table, derived via immunoSEQ multiplex PCR, lists solely in-frame clones and lacks some. The profile shows over 70,000 clones, around three quarters of them singletons. What was sequenced was peripheral blood. The receptors shown here come from a human donor in a cohort sampled during active COVID-19.

This clone showed up just a few times. The chain employs TRBV7-3 and TRBJ2-3, with 8 bases aligning to TRBD2. Germline V gene data show CDR1 as SGHTA and CDR2 as FQGTGA. V lost 3 bases, J lost 0 bases, and 2 bases stayed unmatched. The CDR3 contains 15 residues. CDR3 amino acids: CASSFSGKSTDTQYF. CDR3 sequence (DNA): TGTGCCAGCAGCTTTAGCGGGAAAAGCACAGATACGCAGTATTTT.

A few counts support this clone. The gene calls are TRBV4-2 and TRBJ2-7; 8 nucleotides align to TRBD2. CDR1 and CDR2 (germline): LGHNA, YNFKEQ. This CDR3 is 15 amino acids long. The V and J ends lost 4 bases and 0 bases, in that order; junction bases with no gene match: 5. The CDR3 DNA is TGTGCCAGCAGCCCTTTAGCGGGAAGCTCCTACGAGCAGTACTTC. This sequence encodes CASSPLAGSSYEQYF.

This chain joins TRBV7-2 and TRBJ2-7, with TRBD2 as a possible D gene (6 bases). CDR3 length equals 16 residues. Germline CDR1 and CDR2: SGHTA and FQGNSA. Trimming took 5 bases from V and 4 from J, leaving 21 bases between them. In DNA, the CDR3 is TGTGCCAGCAGCCAGAGGTTGGTCGGGAGTCCTTACGAGCAGTACTTC. Its translation: CASSQRLVGSPYEQYF.

This rearrangement joins TRBV28 to TRBJ2-3; a weak D match, TRBD1 (6 bases). V shed 4 bases and J shed 8 bases, with 16 bases lying between them. The CDR3 consists of 14 residues. Germline values: CDR1 MDHEN, CDR2 SYDVKM. Here the CDR3 DNA reads TGTGCCAGCAGTTCAGGGGTCGTAATCCCTACGCAGTATTTT. As protein: CASSSGVVIPTQYF.

The rearrangement joins TRBV5-6 to TRBJ2-1; D not resolved. V was clipped by 3 bases and J by 6 bases, with 13 bases between them. Germline loops: CDR1 SGHDT, CDR2 YYEEEE. The CDR3 is made up of 14 amino acids. CDR3 amino acids: CASSSPLVPNEQFF. CDR3 nucleotide sequence: TGTGCCAGCAGCTCCCCCCTAGTGCCCAATGAGCAGTTCTTC.

The chain has TRBV29-1 and TRBJ2-3; 7 nucleotides match TRBD1. Trimming took 4 bases from V and 7 from J; bases not matched to a gene: 14. The CDR3 has 15 amino acids. CDR1 is SQVTM, CDR2 ANQGSEA, per germline. CDR3 region: CSVVMTGKGSNTQYF. CDR3 DNA: TGCAGCGTTGTCATGACAGGGAAAGGTTCAAATACGCAGTATTTT.

This CDR3 is CASSSSGVRPYEQYF. The CDR3 DNA is TGTGCCAGCAGCTCGTCGGGAGTGCGGCCCTACGAGCAGTACTTC. The chain is built from TRBV7-2 and TRBJ2-7; TRBD2 might be the D (6 bases). This CDR3 is built from 15 residues. Germline-derived CDR1 and CDR2 are SGHTA and FQGNSA. V lost 4 bases to trimming and J lost 2 bases, with 15 bases between them.

The chain joins TRBV7-8 to TRBJ2-2, with D possibly matching TRBD1 (6 bases). This CDR3 has 14 residues. Trimming took off 1 base at V and 5 bases at J, with 8 bases between the two ends. The germline V gene encodes CDR1 SGHVS and CDR2 FQNEAQ. The CDR3 DNA sequence: TGTGCCAGCAGCTTAGACAGGGCGACCGGGGAGCTGTTTTTT. It yields the protein CASSLDRATGELFF. Looking up the rest from reference TRBV7-8 and TRBJ2-2 gives the full variable domain: GAGVSQSPRYKVAKRGQDVALRCDPISGHVSLFWYQQALGQGPEFLTYFQNEAQLDKSGLPSDRFFAERPEGSVSTLKIQRTQQEDSAVYLCASSLDRATGELFFGEGSRLTVL.

The V call is TRBV4-1, the J call TRBJ2-7; possible D gene TRBD1, 6 bases. The germline V gene encodes CDR1 MGHRA and CDR2 YSYEKL. CDR3 length equals 16 residues. V gave up 0 bases and J gave up 2 bases, with 14 bases separating them. In nucleotides, the CDR3 is TGCGCCAGCAGCCAAGAATGGGGGACAACCACCTACGAGCAGTACTTC. Its translation: CASSQEWGTTTYEQYF.

The rearrangement links TRBV7-3 to TRBJ2-1, with TRBD2 matching over 11 bases. The CDR3 is made up of 15 amino acids. The germline gives CDR1 SGHTA, CDR2 FQGTGA. The J segment lost 3 bases and the V segment lost 5 bases, leaving 3 bases of the junction unmatched. The CDR3 sequence is CASSTGTSGYNEQFF. The CDR3 DNA follows: TGTGCCAGCAGCACTGGGACTAGCGGCTACAATGAGCAGTTCTTC.

The rearrangement links TRBV3-1 (or the pseudogene TRBV3-2) to TRBJ1-1; 7 nucleotides match TRBD1. Germline CDR1 reads LGHDT; CDR2 reads YNNKEL (reference sequence). The CDR3 loop spans 14 amino acids. V gave up 0 bases and J gave up 4 bases; unmatched junction bases: 2. In DNA, the CDR3 is TGTGCCAGCAGCCAAGAACCAGGGGGCACTGAAGCTTTCTTT. Amino acid sequence: CASSQEPGGTEAFF.

This sequence joins TRBV11-1 and TRBJ2-3; the D is unclear. Per the germline V gene, CDR1 is SGHAT and CDR2 is FQDESV (reference sequence). This CDR3 spans 13 amino acids. V was pared by 6 bases and J by 6 bases, with 13 bases between. The CDR3 region is CASRPQVRDTQYF. The CDR3 region has the DNA TGTGCCAGCAGACCCCAGGTCCGGGATACGCAGTATTTT.

In its sample, this clone was seen a few times. The chain uses TRBV4-3 and TRBJ1-5, with TRBD1 matching 7 bases. From germline, CDR1 is LGHNA and CDR2 YSLEER. This CDR3 region has 16 residues. With V trimmed by 1 base and J by 2 bases, 5 bases remained unmatched. CDR3 nucleotide sequence: TGCGCCAGCAGCCAAGCGTTCGGACAGGGCAATCAGCCCCAGCATTTT. Protein: CASSQAFGQGNQPQHF.

This clone was found a few times. The V gene is TRBV5-6, the J gene TRBJ2-5; 8 bases are a match to TRBD2. Germline trimming cut 0 bases from V and 4 bases from J; bases unmatched to any gene: 2. The germline V gene has CDR1 SGHDT and CDR2 YYEEEE. This CDR3 contains 14 residues. The CDR3 DNA is TGTGCCAGCAGCTTGGGGCTAGCGGGAGAGACCCAGTACTTC. Its protein is CASSLGLAGETQYF.

The chain links TRBV27 to TRBJ2-4; 14 nucleotides agree with TRBD2. This CDR3 spans 16 amino acids. CDR1 is MNHEY and CDR2 is SMNVEV in the germline V gene (reference sequence). V shed 6 bases and J 8 bases; nucleotides not matched to a gene: 9. The CDR3 bases are TGTGCCAGCAGAGGACTAGCGGGAGGCGGAGGGGACATTCAGTACTTC. Residues: CASRGLAGGGGDIQYF.

The chain has TRBV27 and TRBJ1-2; D possibly corresponds to TRBD1 (5 bases). Germline CDR1 is MNHEY and CDR2 is SMNVEV (reference sequence). This CDR3 is 13 amino acids long. V was trimmed by 3 bases and J by 4 bases, leaving 9 bases between them. The CDR3 loop reads CASSLVQGYGYTF. CDR3 DNA: TGTGCCAGCAGTTTGGTGCAGGGCTATGGCTACACCTTC.

The chain employs TRBV29-1 and TRBJ2-1; maybe TRBD2 (6 bases). CDR1 is SQVTM, CDR2 ANQGSEA, per germline. The V gene lost 6 bases and the J gene lost 0 bases, with 15 bases spanning the gap. The CDR3 totals 15 residues. CDR3 sequence (DNA): TGCAGCGTCCCTACCGGGAGACCCTCCTACAATGAGCAGTTCTTC. Its protein is CSVPTGRPSYNEQFF.

In DNA, the CDR3 is TGCGCCAGCAGCTTGAAGTCGGACGGAGGAAAAGCTTTCTTT. This codes for CASSLKSDGGKAFF. The rearrangement uses TRBV5-1 and TRBJ1-1; D uncertain. V lost 1 base and J 9 bases, leaving 16 bases between the germline ends. The CDR3 is made up of 14 amino acids. Germline loops: CDR1 SGHRS, CDR2 YFSETQ. Full variable domain (missing parts from reference TRBV5-1 and TRBJ1-1): KAGVTQTPRYLIKTRGQQVTLSCSPISGHRSVSWYQQTPGQGLQFLFEYFSETQRNKGNFPGRFSGRQFSNSRSEMNVSTLELGDSALYLCASSLKSDGGKAFFGQGTRLTVV.

Points on this clone: At one end, the junction sequence differs from germline, possibly due to a read error. This chain joins TRBV11-3 and TRBJ2-4; D is undetermined. CDR1 and CDR2 from the germline V gene are SGHNT and YENEEA. The CDR3 spans 12 residues. The CDR3 DNA is TGTGCCAGCACCTTACGTAAAAACATTCAGTACTTC. As protein: CASTLRKNIQYF. Full variable domain (remainder filled in from reference TRBV11-3 and TRBJ2-4): EAGVVQSPRYKIIEKKQPVAFWCNPISGHNTLYWYLQNLGQGPELLIRYENEEAVDDSQLPKDRFSAERLKGVDSTLKIQPAELGDSAVYLCASTLRKNIQYFGAGTRLSVL.

This clone was recorded a few times. The chain employs TRBV27 and TRBJ2-6, with 9 positions matching TRBD1. The CDR3 is 19 residues long. Germline loops: CDR1 MNHEY, CDR2 SMNVEV (reference sequence). J was trimmed by 0 bases and V by 2 bases; bases with no gene match: 8. The CDR3 DNA is TGTGCCAGCAGTTTAAGGAGGACAGGGGCCAGCTCTGGGGCCAACGTCCTGACTTTC. Its translation is CASSLRRTGASSGANVLTF.